What follows describes a single T cell receptor (beta chain). Its specificity is not known. As for time point: pre-sensitization, week 0. The treatment denotes: therapeutic diphenylcyclopropenone sensitization with weekly scalp DPC. A single record per CDR3 protein comes from TCRdb applying MiXCR to the RACE reads. The sample yields about 180,000 distinct CDR3 sequences, 25% to 35% seen once. After removal of 3 bases from V and 0 bases from J, the junction contained 3 bases not matched to a gene. The CDR3 length is 17 residues. Germline CDR1 is SGDLS and CDR2 is YYNGEE. These data come from a study of human T cells and chemical hapten exposure. Study-wide results and limits: Expanded TCRs made up significantly more big CDR3 similarity clusters than controls did.

This TCR came from a young woman with alopecia areata. Some clones in this sample may be carry-over from other donors' samples. This specimen consisted of whole blood, obtained in connection with sensitization to the hapten diphenylcyclopropenone (DPC). The chain combines TRBV9 with TRBJ2-3; 14 nucleotides line up with TRBD2. CDR3 sequence: CASSAGTSGGSTDTQYF. Written as DNA, the CDR3 is TGTGCCAGCAGCGCGGGGACTAGCGGGGGCAGCACAGATACGCAGTATTTT.